Here is one T cell receptor (beta chain) with its context. The antigen is unknown. Relative to the germline gene, one junction end is altered; a read error may explain this. The CDR3 has 14 residues. Germline V gene sequence: CDR1 SSHAT, CDR2 FNYEAQ (reference sequence). Profiling relied on immunoSEQ multiplex PCR, and the TCRdb table lists in-frame clones only, not all of them. The repertoire consists of roughly 100,000 clones, with roughly 91% occurring once and the leading ten covering about 0.32%. This record comes from a study of siplizumab effects on memory and regulatory T cells. The study, taken as a whole, reports: Reactions containing siplizumab showed mappable alloreactive CD4+ clones averaging approximately 70% Treg-derived, versus 25% to 30% in controls.

The gene calls are TRBV7-7 and TRBJ2-3, with 8 bases lining up with TRBD1. The sample consisted of CD4+ T cells sorted from blood. The receptor comes from a human donor in good health. CDR3 sequence reads: CASSPRTGSDTQYF. The DNA for the CDR3 is TGTGCTAGCAGCCCGAGGACAGGGTCCGATACGCAGTATTTT. Combining the CDR3 with reference TRBV7-7 and TRBJ2-3 gives the whole variable domain GAGVSQSPRYKVTKRGQDVTLRCDPISSHATLYWYQQALGQGPEFLTYFNYEAQPDKSGLPSDRFSAERPEGSISTLTIQRTEQRDSAMYRCASSPRTGSDTQYFGPGTRLTVL.